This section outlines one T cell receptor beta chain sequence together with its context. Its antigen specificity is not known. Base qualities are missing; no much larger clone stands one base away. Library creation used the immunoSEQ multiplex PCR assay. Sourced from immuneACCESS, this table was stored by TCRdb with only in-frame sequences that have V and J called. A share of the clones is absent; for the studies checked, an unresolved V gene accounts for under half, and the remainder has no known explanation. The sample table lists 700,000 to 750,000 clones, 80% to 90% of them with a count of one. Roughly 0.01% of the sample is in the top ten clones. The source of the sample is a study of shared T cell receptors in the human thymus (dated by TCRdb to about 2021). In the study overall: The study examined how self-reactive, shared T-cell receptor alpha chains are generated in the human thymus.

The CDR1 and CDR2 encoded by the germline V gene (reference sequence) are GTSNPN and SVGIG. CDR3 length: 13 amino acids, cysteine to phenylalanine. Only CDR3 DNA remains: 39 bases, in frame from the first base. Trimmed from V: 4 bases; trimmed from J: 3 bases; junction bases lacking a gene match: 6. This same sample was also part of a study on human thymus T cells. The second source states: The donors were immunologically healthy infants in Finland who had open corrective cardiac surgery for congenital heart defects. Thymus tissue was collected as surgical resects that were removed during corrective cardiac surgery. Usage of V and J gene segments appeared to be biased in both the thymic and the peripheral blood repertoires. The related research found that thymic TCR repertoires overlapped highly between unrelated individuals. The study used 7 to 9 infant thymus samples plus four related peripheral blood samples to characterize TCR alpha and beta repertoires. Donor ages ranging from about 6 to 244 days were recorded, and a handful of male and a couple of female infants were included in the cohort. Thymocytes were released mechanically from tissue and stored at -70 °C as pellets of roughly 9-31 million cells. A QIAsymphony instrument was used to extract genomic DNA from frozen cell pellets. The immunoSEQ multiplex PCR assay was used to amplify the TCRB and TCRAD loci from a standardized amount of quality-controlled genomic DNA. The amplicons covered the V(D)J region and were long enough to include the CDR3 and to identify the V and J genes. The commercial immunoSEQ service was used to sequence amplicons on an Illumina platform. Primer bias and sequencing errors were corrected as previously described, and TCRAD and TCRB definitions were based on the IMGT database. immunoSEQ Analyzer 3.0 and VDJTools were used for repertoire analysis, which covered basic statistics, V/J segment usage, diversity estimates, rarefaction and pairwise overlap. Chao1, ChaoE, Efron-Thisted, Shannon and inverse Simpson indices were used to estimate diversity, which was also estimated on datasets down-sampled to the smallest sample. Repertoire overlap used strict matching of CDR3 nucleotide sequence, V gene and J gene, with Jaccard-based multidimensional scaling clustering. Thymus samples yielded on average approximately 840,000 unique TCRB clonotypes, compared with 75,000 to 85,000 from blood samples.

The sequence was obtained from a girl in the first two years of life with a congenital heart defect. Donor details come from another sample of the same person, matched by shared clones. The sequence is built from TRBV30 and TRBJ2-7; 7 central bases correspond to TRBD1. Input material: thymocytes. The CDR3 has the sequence CAWTRDSVYEQYF. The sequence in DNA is TGTGCCTGGACAAGGGACAGTGTCTACGAGCAGTACTTC.